This T cell receptor (beta chain) stems from a study of PD-1 blockade in classical Hodgkin lymphoma. Study summary: Every 2 weeks, patients got 3 mg/kg intravenous nivolumab.

Regarding this clone: Its target is not known.

The CDR3 has 14 amino acids. J gave up 6 bases and V 3 bases, and 5 bases lay outside the gene matches. The germline gives CDR1 MGHDK, CDR2 SYGVNS. No patient escaped relapse after autologous stem cell transplantation, and brentuximab vedotin exposure varied. When best responses were assessed, they were complete response, partial response or progressive disease. Study-wide findings and caveats: Only CD4+ TCR diversity, not CD8+, had risen significantly by C4D1. Newly diagnosed patients had diversity similar to the baseline diversity of complete responders.

Produced via immunoSEQ multiplex PCR; TCRdb's table is partial and in-frame only. Among about 25,000 clones, approximately 80% were seen once, and the ten largest hold 6% to 8.5%. The chain is built from TRBV25-1 and TRBJ2-4, with 7 bases fitting TRBD1. This sequence originates from a human donor with classical Hodgkin lymphoma. The input for sequencing was peripheral blood mononuclear cells (PBMCs), taken at baseline. CDR3 residues: CASSDPRDRNIQYF. DNA for the CDR3: TGTGCCAGCAGTGACCCCAGGGACAGAAACATTCAGTACTTC.